Sequencing of this TCR beta chain was carried out in a study of T cells in Graves' hyperthyroidism and ophthalmopathy. Trimming at V came to 6 bases and at J to 2 bases, leaving 7 bases not matched to a gene. CDR1 is MNHEY and CDR2 is SMNVEV in the germline V gene (reference sequence). The CDR3 has 14 residues. This clonotype was detected many times. TCR beta CDR3 regions were amplified from RNA transcripts. HTBI primers were used for first-round RT-PCR of the TCR CDR3. MiXCR, run by TCRdb on the multiplex PCR reads, gives a single entry per CDR3 protein. The sample yields 200,000 to 250,000 distinct CDR3 sequences, roughly a sixth seen once.

Sequences were obtained from blood. This TCR derives from a woman in her forties or fifties with Graves' hyperthyroidism. This rearrangement joins TRBV27 to TRBJ2-7; 7 nucleotides match TRBD2. The CDR3 sequence: CASSLGRGTYEQYF. In DNA, the CDR3 is TGTGCCAGCAGCTTAGGGAGGGGAACCTACGAGCAGTACTTC.